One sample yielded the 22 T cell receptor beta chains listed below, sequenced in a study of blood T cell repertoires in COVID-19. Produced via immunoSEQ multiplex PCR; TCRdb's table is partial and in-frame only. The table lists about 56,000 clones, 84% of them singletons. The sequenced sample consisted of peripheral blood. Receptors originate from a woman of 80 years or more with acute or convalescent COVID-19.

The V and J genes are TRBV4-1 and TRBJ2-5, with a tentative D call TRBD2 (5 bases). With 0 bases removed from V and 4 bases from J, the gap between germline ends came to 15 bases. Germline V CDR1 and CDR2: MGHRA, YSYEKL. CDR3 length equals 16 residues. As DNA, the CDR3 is TGCGCCAGCAGCCAAGATCGCTACACCCGGGGAGAGACCCAGTACTTC. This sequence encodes CASSQDRYTRGETQYF.

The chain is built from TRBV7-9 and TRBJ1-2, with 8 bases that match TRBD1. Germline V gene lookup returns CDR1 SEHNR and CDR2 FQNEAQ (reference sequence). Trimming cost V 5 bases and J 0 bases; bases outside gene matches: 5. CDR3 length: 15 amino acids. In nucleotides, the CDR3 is TGTGCCAGCAGCCTAGGACAGGGTACTAACTATGGCTACACCTTC. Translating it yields CASSLGQGTNYGYTF.

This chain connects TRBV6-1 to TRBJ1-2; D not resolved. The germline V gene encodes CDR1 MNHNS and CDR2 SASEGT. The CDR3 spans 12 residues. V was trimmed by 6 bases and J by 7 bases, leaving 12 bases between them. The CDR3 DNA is TGTGCCAGCAGGCGCGGGGAGGCTGGCTACACCTTC. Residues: CASRRGEAGYTF.

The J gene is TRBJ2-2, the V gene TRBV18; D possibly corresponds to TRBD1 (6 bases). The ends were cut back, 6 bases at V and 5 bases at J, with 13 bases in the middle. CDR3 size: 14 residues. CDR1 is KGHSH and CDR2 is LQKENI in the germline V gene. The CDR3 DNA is TGTGCCAGCTCGCCTGAACAGGGTACCGGGGAGCTGTTTTTT. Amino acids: CASSPEQGTGELFF.

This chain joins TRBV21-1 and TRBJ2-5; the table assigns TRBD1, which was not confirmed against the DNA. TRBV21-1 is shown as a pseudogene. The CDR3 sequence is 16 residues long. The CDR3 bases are TGTGCCAGCAGCTCCCACCGGGACAGGGGTAAAGAGACCCAGTACTTC. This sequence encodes CASSSHRDRGKETQYF.

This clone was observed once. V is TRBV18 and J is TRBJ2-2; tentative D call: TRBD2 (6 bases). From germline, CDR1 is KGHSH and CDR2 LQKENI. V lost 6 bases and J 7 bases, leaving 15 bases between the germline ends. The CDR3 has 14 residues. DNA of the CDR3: TGTGCCAGCTCCCCGGGAGTGGTGATCGGGGAGCTGTTTTTT. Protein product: CASSPGVVIGELFF.

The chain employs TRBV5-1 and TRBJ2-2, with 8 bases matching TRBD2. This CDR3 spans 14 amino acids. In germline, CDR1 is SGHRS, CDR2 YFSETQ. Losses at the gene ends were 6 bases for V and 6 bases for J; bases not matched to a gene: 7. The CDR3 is CASTRGGIPGELFF. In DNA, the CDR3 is TGCGCCAGCACTCGCGGGGGGATCCCCGGGGAGCTGTTTTTT.

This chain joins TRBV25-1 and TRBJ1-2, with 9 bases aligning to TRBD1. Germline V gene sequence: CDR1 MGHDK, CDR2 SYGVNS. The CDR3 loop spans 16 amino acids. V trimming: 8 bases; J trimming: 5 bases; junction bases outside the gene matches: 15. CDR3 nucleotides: TGTGCCAGCTCTTTGGAGGGGGGGACAGGGATTTATGGCTACACCTTC. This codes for CASSLEGGTGIYGYTF.

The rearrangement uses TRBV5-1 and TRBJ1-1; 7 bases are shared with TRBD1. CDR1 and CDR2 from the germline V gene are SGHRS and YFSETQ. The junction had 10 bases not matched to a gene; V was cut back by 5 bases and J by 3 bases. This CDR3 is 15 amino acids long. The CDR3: CASRRGGGEDTEAFF. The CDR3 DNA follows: TGCGCCAGCAGGCGAGGGGGCGGTGAGGACACTGAAGCTTTCTTT. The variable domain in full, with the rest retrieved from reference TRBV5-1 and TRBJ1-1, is KAGVTQTPRYLIKTRGQQVTLSCSPISGHRSVSWYQQTPGQGLQFLFEYFSETQRNKGNFPGRFSGRQFSNSRSEMNVSTLELGDSALYLCASRRGGGEDTEAFFGQGTRLTVV.

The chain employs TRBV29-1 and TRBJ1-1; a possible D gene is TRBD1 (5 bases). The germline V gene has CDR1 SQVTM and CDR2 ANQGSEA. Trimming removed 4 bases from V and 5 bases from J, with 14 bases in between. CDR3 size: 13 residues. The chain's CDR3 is CSVVGSGGTEAFF. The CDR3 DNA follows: TGCAGCGTTGTCGGTTCCGGGGGGACTGAAGCTTTCTTT.

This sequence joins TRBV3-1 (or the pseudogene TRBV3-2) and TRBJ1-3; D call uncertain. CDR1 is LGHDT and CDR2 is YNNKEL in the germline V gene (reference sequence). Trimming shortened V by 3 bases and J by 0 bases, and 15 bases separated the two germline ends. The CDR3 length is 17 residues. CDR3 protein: CASSHPSAGNSGNTIYF. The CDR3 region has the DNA TGTGCCAGCAGCCACCCCTCAGCGGGGAACTCTGGAAACACCATATATTTT.

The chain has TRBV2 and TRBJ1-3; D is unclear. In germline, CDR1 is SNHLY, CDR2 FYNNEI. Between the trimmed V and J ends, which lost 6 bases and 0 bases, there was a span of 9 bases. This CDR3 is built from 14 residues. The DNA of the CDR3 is TGTGCCAGCAGGCGGACTCTCTCTGGAAACACCATATATTTT. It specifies CASRRTLSGNTIYF.

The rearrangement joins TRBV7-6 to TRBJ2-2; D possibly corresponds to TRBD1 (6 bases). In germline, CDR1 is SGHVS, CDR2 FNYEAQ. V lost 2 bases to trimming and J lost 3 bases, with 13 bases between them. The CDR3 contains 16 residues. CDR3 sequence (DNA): TGTGCCAGCAGCTTATTTTCAGGGGCACACACCGGGGAGCTGTTTTTT. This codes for CASSLFSGAHTGELFF.

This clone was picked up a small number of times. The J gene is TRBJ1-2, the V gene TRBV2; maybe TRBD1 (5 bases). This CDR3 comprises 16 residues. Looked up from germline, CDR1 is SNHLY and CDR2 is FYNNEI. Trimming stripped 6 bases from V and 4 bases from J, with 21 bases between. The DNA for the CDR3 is TGTGCCAGCAGGACAAGACAGATTCAAAACCTCTATGGCTACACCTTC. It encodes CASRTRQIQNLYGYTF.

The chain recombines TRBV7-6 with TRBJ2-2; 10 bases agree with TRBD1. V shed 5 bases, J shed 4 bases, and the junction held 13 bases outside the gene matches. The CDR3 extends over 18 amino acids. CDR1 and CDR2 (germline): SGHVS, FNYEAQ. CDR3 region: CASSPTMDRGVVTGELFF. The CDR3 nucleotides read TGTGCCAGCAGCCCGACAATGGACAGGGGGGTTGTCACCGGGGAGCTGTTTTTT.

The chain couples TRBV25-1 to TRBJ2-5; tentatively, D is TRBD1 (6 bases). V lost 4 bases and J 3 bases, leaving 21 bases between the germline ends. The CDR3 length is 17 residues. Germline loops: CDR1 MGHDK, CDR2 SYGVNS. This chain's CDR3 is CASSVSNPWTVEETQYF. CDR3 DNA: TGTGCCAGCAGTGTTTCAAATCCCTGGACAGTCGAAGAGACCCAGTACTTC. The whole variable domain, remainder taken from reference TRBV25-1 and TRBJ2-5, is EADIYQTPRYLVIGTGKKITLECSQTMGHDKMYWYQQDPGMELHLIHYSYGVNSTEKGDLSSESTVSRIRTEHFPLTLESARPSHTSQYLCASSVSNPWTVEETQYFGPGTRLLVL.

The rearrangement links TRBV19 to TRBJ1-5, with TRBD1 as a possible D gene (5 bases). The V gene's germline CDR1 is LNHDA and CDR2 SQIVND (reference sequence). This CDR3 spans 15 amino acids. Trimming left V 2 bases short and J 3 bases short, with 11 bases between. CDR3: CASSIKGLVNQPQHF. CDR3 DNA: TGTGCCAGTAGTATAAAGGGGCTAGTCAATCAGCCCCAGCATTTT.

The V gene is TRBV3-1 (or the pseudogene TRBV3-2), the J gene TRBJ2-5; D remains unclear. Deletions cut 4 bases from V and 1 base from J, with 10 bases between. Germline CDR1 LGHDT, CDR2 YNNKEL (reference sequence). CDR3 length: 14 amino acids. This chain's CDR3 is CASSLLGSQETQYF. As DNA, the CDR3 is TGTGCCAGCAGCCTTCTGGGCAGCCAAGAGACCCAGTACTTC.

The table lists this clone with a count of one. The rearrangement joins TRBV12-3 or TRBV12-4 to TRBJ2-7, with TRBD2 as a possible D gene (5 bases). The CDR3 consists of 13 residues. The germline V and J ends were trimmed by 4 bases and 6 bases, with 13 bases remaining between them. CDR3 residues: CASSWTGEPEQYF. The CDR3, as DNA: TGTGCCAGCAGTTGGACCGGGGAACCCGAGCAGTACTTC.

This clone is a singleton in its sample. The CDR3 is CASSRAGAGYEQYF. The DNA of the CDR3 is TGTGCCAGTAGTAGGGCGGGAGCAGGATACGAGCAGTACTTC. This rearrangement joins TRBV19 to TRBJ2-7; 7 bases fit TRBD2. J lost 4 bases, V lost 4 bases, and 7 bases had no gene match. The germline CDR1 and CDR2 sequences are LNHDA and SQIVND (reference sequence). This CDR3 region has 14 residues.

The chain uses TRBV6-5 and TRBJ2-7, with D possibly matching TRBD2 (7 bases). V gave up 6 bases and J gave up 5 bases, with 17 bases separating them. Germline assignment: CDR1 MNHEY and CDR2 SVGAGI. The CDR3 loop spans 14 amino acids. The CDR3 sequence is CASSRIGGADEQYF. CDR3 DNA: TGTGCCAGCAGCCGGATTGGGGGGGCAGACGAGCAGTACTTC.

The CDR3 coding sequence is TGTGCCAGCAGCCCCGGACTAGCGGGGCGCCAAGAGACCCAGTACTTC. It specifies CASSPGLAGRQETQYF. This rearrangement joins TRBV6-6 to TRBJ2-5; 12 bases match TRBD2. The CDR3 has 16 residues. With 6 bases clipped from V and 1 base from J, the junction kept 6 bases outside the gene matches. The germline V gene encodes CDR1 MNHNY and CDR2 SVGAGI (reference sequence).